This TCR beta chain was identified in a study of vaccination and CD4 T cells after COVID-19. Sample treatment: 10-day PBMC culture with coronavirus spike peptide pools or control peptides (ViraFEST assay). The CDR3 consists of 16 residues. Germline CDR1 reads MNHNS; CDR2 reads SASEGT. V lost 3 bases and J lost 4; bases outside the gene matches: 10. This clonotype was found a few times. What it binds is not known. Oncomine TCR Beta short-read sequencing was applied to DNA from cultured CD4+ T cells. TCRdb re-analysed the PCR reads in MiXCR, keeping a single row per CDR3 protein. This sample has more than 9,500 distinct CDR3 sequences, with about 50% found just once.

The source is a human donor who had recovered from COVID-19. Sequenced: CD4+ T cells from blood, cultured in vitro. This sequence joins TRBV6-1 and TRBJ2-7; 9 bases fit TRBD1. This CDR3 is CASSEGMGQGLYEQYF. CDR3 nucleotide sequence: TGTGCCAGCAGTGAGGGGATGGGACAGGGTTTGTACGAGCAGTACTTC.